The 19 T cell receptor beta chains reported below all come from one sample, sequenced in a study of shared clonotypes between healthy human individuals. Produced via immunoSEQ multiplex PCR; TCRdb's table is partial and in-frame only. Of more than 850,000 clones in the sample, 75% to 80% were seen once. The sample comprised memory CD4+ T cells from PBMCs. Regarding subset: CD45RA-negative fraction. The receptor set was obtained from a man younger than 35 in good health. Some clones in this sample may be carry-over from other donors' samples.

Remarks on this clone: Other DNA sequences in this specimen translate into the identical CDR3. J is TRBJ2-3 and V is TRBV20-1; D is undetermined. Germline CDR1 is DFQATT and CDR2 is SNEGSKA (reference sequence). The CDR3 extends over 11 amino acids. Trimming took off 6 bases at V and 6 bases at J, with 10 bases between the two ends. The CDR3 loop reads CSAPLADTQYF. In DNA, the CDR3 is TGCAGTGCCCCGTTGGCGGATACGCAGTATTTT.

V usage is TRBV5-1 and J usage is TRBJ2-3; D may correspond to TRBD1 or TRBD2 (5 bases each). The CDR3 is 14 residues long. Germline CDR1 reads SGHRS; CDR2 reads YFSETQ. V gave up 0 bases and J gave up 5 bases, with 10 bases separating them. CDR3 loop: CASSLELGVDTQYF. DNA of the CDR3: TGCGCCAGCAGCTTGGAGCTGGGGGTAGATACGCAGTATTTT.

V and J are TRBV28 and TRBJ1-4, with TRBD1 identical over 10 bases. The ends lost 2 bases at V and 6 bases at J; junction bases unmatched: 3. The CDR3 spans 15 residues. Germline V gene sequence: CDR1 MDHEN, CDR2 SYDVKM. DNA of the CDR3: TGTGCCAGCAGTTTAGAGGGACAGGGGCATGAAAAACTGTTTTTT. Translated, it gives CASSLEGQGHEKLFF.

Only a few counts were recorded for this clone. The gene calls are TRBV9 and TRBJ2-3; D is ambiguous. The CDR3 covers 14 residues. Germline values: CDR1 SGDLS, CDR2 YYNGEE. Trimming cost V 3 bases and J 2 bases, with 10 bases left between them. This CDR3 reads CASSAFPYTDTQYF. CDR3 sequence (DNA): TGTGCCAGCAGCGCCTTCCCGTACACAGATACGCAGTATTTT.

This clone occurred once. The rearrangement uses TRBV4-3 and TRBJ2-7; D is perhaps TRBD2 (6 bases). The CDR3 length is 17 residues. Germline loops: CDR1 LGHNA, CDR2 YSLEER. The V end was cut by 1 base, the J end by 0 bases, with 16 bases between. CDR3 DNA: TGCGCCAGCAGCCAAGCCCCGGGGAGGACAAGCTCCTACGAGCAGTACTTC. This translates into CASSQAPGRTSSYEQYF.

The rearrangement uses TRBV6-5 and TRBJ2-2, with D perhaps matching TRBD1 (5 bases). Per the germline V gene, CDR1 is MNHEY and CDR2 is SVGAGI. The CDR3 loop spans 14 amino acids. Between the trimmed V and J ends, which lost 8 bases and 6 bases, there was a span of 16 bases. CDR3 DNA: TGTGCCAGCGTAGGCAGGGAAGGAGCCGGGGAGCTGTTTTTT. This translates into CASVGREGAGELFF.

For this clone: The identical CDR3 is also encoded by other nucleotide sequences in the sample. The chain employs TRBV7-2 and TRBJ1-2; D is undetermined. Germline-derived CDR1 and CDR2 are SGHTA and FQGNSA. There are 12 residues in the CDR3. Deletions cut 2 bases from V and 6 bases from J, with 7 bases between. For the CDR3, the DNA is TGTGCCAGCAGCTTAAGCGGCAATGGCTACACCTTC. Protein sequence: CASSLSGNGYTF.

The V gene is TRBV5-4, the J gene TRBJ2-3; perhaps D is TRBD1 or TRBD2 (5 bases each). V was shortened by 5 bases and J by 0 bases, with 10 bases between the two germline ends. Germline values: CDR1 SGHNT, CDR2 YYREEE (reference sequence). The CDR3 spans 14 residues. The DNA for the CDR3 is TGTGCCAGCAGTCACCGGGACAGCACAGATACGCAGTATTTT. As protein: CASSHRDSTDTQYF.

The chain combines TRBV2 with TRBJ2-2, with D tentatively TRBD1 (5 bases). Per the germline V gene, CDR1 is SNHLY and CDR2 is FYNNEI. V was clipped by 1 base and J by 7 bases, with 13 bases between them. The CDR3 is 15 residues long. The CDR3 spells CASSEDRSALGELFF. For the CDR3, the DNA is TGTGCCAGCAGTGAAGACAGGTCTGCCCTCGGGGAGCTGTTTTTT. The full variable domain, with the rest looked up from reference TRBV2 and TRBJ2-2, is EPEVTQTPSHQVTQMGQEVILRCVPISNHLYFYWYRQILGQKVEFLVSFYNNEISEKSEIFDDQFSVERPDGSNFTLKIRSTKLEDSAMYFCASSEDRSALGELFFGEGSRLTVL.

The chain couples TRBV6-1 to TRBJ2-5; D may correspond to TRBD1 or TRBD2 (5 bases each). Germline V gene data show CDR1 as MNHNS and CDR2 as SASEGT. V lost 4 bases to trimming and J lost 1 base, with 13 bases between them. There are 15 residues in the CDR3. The CDR3, as DNA: TGTGCCAGCAGTGCATACACAGGAGGCCAAGAGACCCAGTACTTC. Translation gives CASSAYTGGQETQYF.

The chain employs TRBV5-1 and TRBJ1-1; no firm D call. The CDR3 covers 14 residues. The germline CDR1 and CDR2 sequences are SGHRS and YFSETQ. V gave up 0 bases and J gave up 1 base, with 7 bases separating them. CDR3 sequence reads: CASSLAPENTEAFF. The CDR3 nucleotides read TGCGCCAGCAGCTTGGCTCCCGAGAACACTGAAGCTTTCTTT. The whole variable domain, remainder taken from reference TRBV5-1 and TRBJ1-1, is KAGVTQTPRYLIKTRGQQVTLSCSPISGHRSVSWYQQTPGQGLQFLFEYFSETQRNKGNFPGRFSGRQFSNSRSEMNVSTLELGDSALYLCASSLAPENTEAFFGQGTRLTVV.

This clone was counted only a few times. This chain connects TRBV9 to TRBJ1-2, with D tentatively TRBD1 (6 bases). Germline loops: CDR1 SGDLS, CDR2 YYNGEE. V was shortened by 3 bases and J by 1 base, with 7 bases between the two germline ends. The CDR3 contains 13 residues. The CDR3 coding sequence is TGTGCCAGCAGCGGGACAGATAACTATGGCTACACCTTC. Amino acids: CASSGTDNYGYTF.

The chain uses TRBV2 and TRBJ2-1; D is uncertain. The CDR3 loop spans 17 amino acids. The V gene lost 2 bases and the J gene lost 3 bases, with 17 bases spanning the gap. The germline V gene has CDR1 SNHLY and CDR2 FYNNEI. The CDR3 spells CASSEKEAIDLYNEQFF. CDR3 nucleotides: TGTGCCAGCAGTGAAAAGGAAGCCATTGATCTCTACAATGAGCAGTTCTTC.

V and J are TRBV5-1 and TRBJ2-3; no clear D gene. The length of the CDR3 is 11 residues. CDR1 and CDR2 from the germline V gene are SGHRS and YFSETQ. The germline V and J ends were trimmed by 7 bases and 6 bases, with 9 bases remaining between them. The CDR3 nucleotides are TGCGCCAGCCTCTACCCCGATACGCAGTATTTT. As protein: CASLYPDTQYF. Looking up the rest from reference TRBV5-1 and TRBJ2-3 gives the full variable domain: KAGVTQTPRYLIKTRGQQVTLSCSPISGHRSVSWYQQTPGQGLQFLFEYFSETQRNKGNFPGRFSGRQFSNSRSEMNVSTLELGDSALYLCASLYPDTQYFGPGTRLTVL.

The rearrangement joins TRBV7-6 to TRBJ2-1, with TRBD1 identical over 7 bases. The CDR3 sequence is 17 residues long. With 5 bases clipped from V and 3 bases from J, the junction kept 13 bases outside the gene matches. Germline loops: CDR1 SGHVS, CDR2 FNYEAQ. CDR3 DNA: TGTGCCAGCAGCCGTCTGGTTCTTGGGGACAGCTACAATGAGCAGTTCTTC. Its protein product is CASSRLVLGDSYNEQFF.

This clone was recorded only once. The CDR3 sequence is CASSPRTGAYYEQYF. DNA for the CDR3: TGTGCCAGCAGCCCCCGGACAGGGGCTTACTACGAGCAGTACTTC. This chain links TRBV7-2 with TRBJ2-7; 9 bases align to TRBD1. The ends lost 5 bases at V and 3 bases at J; junction bases unmatched: 8. The CDR3 runs 15 residues. Looked up from germline, CDR1 is SGHTA and CDR2 is FQGNSA. Full variable domain (missing parts from reference TRBV7-2 and TRBJ2-7): GAGVSQSPSNKVTEKGKDVELRCDPISGHTALYWYRQSLGQGLEFLIYFQGNSAPDKSGLPSDRFSAERTGGSVSTLTIQRTQQEDSAVYLCASSPRTGAYYEQYFGPGTRLTVT.

The chain employs TRBV6-1 and TRBJ2-5; D gene ambiguous. Trimming removed 6 bases from V and 5 bases from J, with 7 bases in between. The CDR3 runs 11 residues. The germline CDR1 and CDR2 sequences are MNHNS and SASEGT. This chain's CDR3 is CASRTRETQYF. The CDR3, as DNA: TGTGCCAGCAGGACTCGGGAGACCCAGTACTTC.

The chain has TRBV4-1 and TRBJ2-1; D ambiguous. The V end lost 0 bases, the J end lost 3 bases, and 6 bases lay between the germline ends. Per germline, CDR1 MGHRA and CDR2 YSYEKL. CDR3 size: 14 residues. CDR3 sequence reads: CASSQDWYYNEQFF. CDR3 bases: TGCGCCAGCAGCCAAGATTGGTACTACAATGAGCAGTTCTTC.

V gene TRBV5-1 combines with J gene TRBJ1-1; 7 bases match TRBD1. CDR1 and CDR2 from the germline V gene are SGHRS and YFSETQ. This CDR3 is built from 13 residues. The V and J ends lost 2 bases and 8 bases, in that order; junction bases with no gene match: 6. DNA for the CDR3: TGCGCCAGCAGCTTCGGGACAGACATCGAAGCTTTCTTT. Translation gives CASSFGTDIEAFF.